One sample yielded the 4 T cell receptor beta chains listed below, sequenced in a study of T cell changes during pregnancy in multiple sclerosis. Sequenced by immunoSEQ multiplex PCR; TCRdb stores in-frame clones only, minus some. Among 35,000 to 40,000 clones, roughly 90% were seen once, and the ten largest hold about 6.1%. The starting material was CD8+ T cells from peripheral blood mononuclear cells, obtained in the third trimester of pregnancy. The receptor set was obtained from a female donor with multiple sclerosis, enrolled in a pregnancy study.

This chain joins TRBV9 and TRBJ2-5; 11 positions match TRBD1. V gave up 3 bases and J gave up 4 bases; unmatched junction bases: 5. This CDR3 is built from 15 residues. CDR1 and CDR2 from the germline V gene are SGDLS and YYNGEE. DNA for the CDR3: TGTGCCAGCAGCGCTGGACAGGGGGCACGAGAGACCCAGTACTTC. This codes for CASSAGQGARETQYF.

For the CDR3, the DNA is TGTGCCAGCAGCCGGGACAGGGGGGACTACGAGCAGTACTTC. Protein sequence: CASSRDRGDYEQYF. V is TRBV7-8 and J is TRBJ2-7; 11 bases agree with TRBD1. Germline V gene sequence: CDR1 SGHVS, CDR2 FQNEAQ. The CDR3 consists of 14 residues. Losses at the gene ends were 5 bases for V and 3 bases for J; bases not matched to a gene: 3.

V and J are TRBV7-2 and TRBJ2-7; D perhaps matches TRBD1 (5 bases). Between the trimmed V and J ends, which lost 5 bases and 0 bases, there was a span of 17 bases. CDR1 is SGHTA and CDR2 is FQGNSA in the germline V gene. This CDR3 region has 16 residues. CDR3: CASSGHRRPSSYEQYF. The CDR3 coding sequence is TGTGCCAGCAGCGGCCACAGGAGACCGAGCTCCTACGAGCAGTACTTC. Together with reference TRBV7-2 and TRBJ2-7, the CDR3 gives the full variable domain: GAGVSQSPSNKVTEKGKDVELRCDPISGHTALYWYRQSLGQGLEFLIYFQGNSAPDKSGLPSDRFSAERTGGSVSTLTIQRTQQEDSAVYLCASSGHRRPSSYEQYFGPGTRLTVT.

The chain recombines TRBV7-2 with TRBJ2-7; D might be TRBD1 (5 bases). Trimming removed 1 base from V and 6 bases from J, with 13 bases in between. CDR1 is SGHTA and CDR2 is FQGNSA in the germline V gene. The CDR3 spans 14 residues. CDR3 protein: CASSLERGVPEQYF. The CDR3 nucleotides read TGTGCCAGCAGCTTAGAAAGGGGCGTCCCCGAGCAGTACTTC.